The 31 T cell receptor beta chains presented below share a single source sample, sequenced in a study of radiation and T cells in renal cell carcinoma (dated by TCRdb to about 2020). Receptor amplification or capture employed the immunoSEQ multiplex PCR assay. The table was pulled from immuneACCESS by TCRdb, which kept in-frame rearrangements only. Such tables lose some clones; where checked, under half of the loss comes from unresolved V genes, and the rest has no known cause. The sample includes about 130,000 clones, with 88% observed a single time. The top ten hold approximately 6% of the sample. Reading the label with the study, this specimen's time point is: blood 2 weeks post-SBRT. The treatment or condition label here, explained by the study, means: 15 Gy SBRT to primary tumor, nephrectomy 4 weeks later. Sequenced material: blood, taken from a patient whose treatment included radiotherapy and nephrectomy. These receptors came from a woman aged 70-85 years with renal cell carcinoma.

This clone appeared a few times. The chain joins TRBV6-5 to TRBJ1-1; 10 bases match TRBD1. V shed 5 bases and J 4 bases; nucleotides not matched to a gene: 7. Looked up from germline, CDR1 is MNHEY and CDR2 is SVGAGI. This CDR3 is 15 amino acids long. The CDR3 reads CASSPRTGGVTEAFF. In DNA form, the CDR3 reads TGTGCCAGCAGTCCACGGACAGGGGGTGTCACTGAAGCTTTCTTT.

CDR3 in DNA: TGTGCCAGCAGTTACGGGACATCGCTCTACGAGCAGTACTTC. This codes for CASSYGTSLYEQYF. This chain links TRBV6-5 with TRBJ2-7; weak D call: TRBD1 (6 bases). Trimming removed 2 bases from V and 3 bases from J, with 11 bases in between. This CDR3 is built from 14 residues. CDR1 MNHEY and CDR2 SVGAGI come from the germline V gene.

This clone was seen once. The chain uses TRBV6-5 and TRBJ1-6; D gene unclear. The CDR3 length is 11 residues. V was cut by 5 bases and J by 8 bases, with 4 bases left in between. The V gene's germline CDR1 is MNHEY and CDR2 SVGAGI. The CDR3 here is CASSKDSPLHF. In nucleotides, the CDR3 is TGTGCCAGCAGTAAGGATTCACCCCTCCACTTT.

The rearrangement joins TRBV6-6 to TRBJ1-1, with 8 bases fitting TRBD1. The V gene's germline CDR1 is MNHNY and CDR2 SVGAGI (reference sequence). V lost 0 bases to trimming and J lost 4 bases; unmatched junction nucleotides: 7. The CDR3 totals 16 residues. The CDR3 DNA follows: TGTGCCAGCAGTTACTCCCAGGACAGGGCTGGCACTGAAGCTTTCTTT. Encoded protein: CASSYSQDRAGTEAFF.

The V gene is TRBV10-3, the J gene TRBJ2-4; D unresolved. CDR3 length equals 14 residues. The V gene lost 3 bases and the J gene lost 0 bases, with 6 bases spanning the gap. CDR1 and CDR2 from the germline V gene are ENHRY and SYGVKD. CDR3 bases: TGTGCCATCAGTGAAGGGTTAGCCAAAAACATTCAGTACTTC. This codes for CAISEGLAKNIQYF.

The CDR3 spells CASRHREPHEKLFF. CDR3 DNA sequence: TGTGCCAGCAGGCACCGGGAGCCCCATGAAAAACTGTTTTTT. The chain is built from TRBV2 and TRBJ1-4; no clear D gene. Germline-derived CDR1 and CDR2 are SNHLY and FYNNEI. This CDR3 spans 14 amino acids. V lost 6 bases and J lost 6, with 14 bases in between. The whole variable domain, remainder taken from reference TRBV2 and TRBJ1-4, is EPEVTQTPSHQVTQMGQEVILRCVPISNHLYFYWYRQILGQKVEFLVSFYNNEISEKSEIFDDQFSVERPDGSNFTLKIRSTKLEDSAMYFCASRHREPHEKLFFGSGTQLSVL.

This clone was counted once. CDR3 DNA: TGCGCCAGCAGCTTGGCCGTAAACTGGGACCGCACAGATACGCAGTATTTT. Translating it yields CASSLAVNWDRTDTQYF. The rearrangement uses TRBV5-1 and TRBJ2-3; D tentatively fits TRBD1 or TRBD2 (5 bases each). Germline values: CDR1 SGHRS, CDR2 YFSETQ. The V end was cut by 0 bases, the J end by 1 base, with 15 bases between. The CDR3 contains 17 residues.

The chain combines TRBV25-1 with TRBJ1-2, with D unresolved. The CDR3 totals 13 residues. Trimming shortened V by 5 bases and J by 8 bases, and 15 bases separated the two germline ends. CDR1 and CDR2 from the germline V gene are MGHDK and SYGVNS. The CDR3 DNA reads TGTGCCAGCAGTTTGATCAAAGATGGGGGCTACACCTTC. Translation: CASSLIKDGGYTF.

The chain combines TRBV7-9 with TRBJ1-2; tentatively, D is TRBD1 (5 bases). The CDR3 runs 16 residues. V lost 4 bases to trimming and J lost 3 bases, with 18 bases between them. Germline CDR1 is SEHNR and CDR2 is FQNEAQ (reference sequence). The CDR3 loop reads CASSSYGGETDYGYTF. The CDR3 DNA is TGTGCCAGCAGCTCGTACGGGGGAGAGACCGACTATGGCTACACCTTC.

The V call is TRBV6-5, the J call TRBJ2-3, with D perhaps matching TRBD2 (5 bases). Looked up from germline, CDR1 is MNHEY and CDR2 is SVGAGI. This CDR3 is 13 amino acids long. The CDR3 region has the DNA TGTGCGTCGGGGTACACTCGCACAGATACGCAGTATTTT. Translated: CASGYTRTDTQYF.

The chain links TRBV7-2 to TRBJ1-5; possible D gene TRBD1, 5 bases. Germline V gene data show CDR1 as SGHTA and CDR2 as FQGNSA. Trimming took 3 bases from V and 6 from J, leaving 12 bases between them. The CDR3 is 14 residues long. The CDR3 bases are TGTGCCAGCAGCTTGCAGGGATCGCTTCAGCCCCAGCATTTT. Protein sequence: CASSLQGSLQPQHF.

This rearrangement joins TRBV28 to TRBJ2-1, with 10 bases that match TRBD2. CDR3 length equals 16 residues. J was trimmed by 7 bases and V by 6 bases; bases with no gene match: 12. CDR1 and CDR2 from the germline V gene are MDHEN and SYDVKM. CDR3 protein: CASRPSTGTSVNEQFF. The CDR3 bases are TGTGCCAGCAGACCTTCCACAGGGACTAGCGTAAATGAGCAGTTCTTC.

The CDR3 DNA reads as TGTGCCAGCAGCTTATCTAACGGCTATGGCTACACCTTC. It yields the protein CASSLSNGYGYTF. The V gene is TRBV5-6, the J gene TRBJ1-2; no reliable D call. V was shortened by 2 bases and J by 4 bases, with 9 bases between the two germline ends. In germline, CDR1 is SGHDT, CDR2 YYEEEE. This CDR3 is built from 13 residues. The variable domain in full, completed from reference TRBV5-6 and TRBJ1-2, reads DAGVTQSPTHLIKTRGQQVTLRCSPKSGHDTVSWYQQALGQGPQFIFQYYEEEERQRGNFPDRFSGHQFPNYSSELNVNALLLGDSALYLCASSLSNGYGYTFGSGTRLTVV.

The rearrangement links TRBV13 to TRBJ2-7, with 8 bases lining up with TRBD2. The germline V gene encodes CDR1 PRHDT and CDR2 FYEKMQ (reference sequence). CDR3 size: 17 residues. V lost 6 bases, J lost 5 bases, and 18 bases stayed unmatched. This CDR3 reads CASRGLAATGSPNEQYF. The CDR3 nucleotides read TGTGCCAGCAGAGGACTAGCCGCCACAGGGTCCCCCAACGAGCAGTACTTC.

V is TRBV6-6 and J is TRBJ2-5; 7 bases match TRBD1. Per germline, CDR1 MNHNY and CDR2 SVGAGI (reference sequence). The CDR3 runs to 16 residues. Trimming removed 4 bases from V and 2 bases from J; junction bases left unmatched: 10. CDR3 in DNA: TGTGCCAGCAGTTTTAAGACAGGGCCGAATCAAGAGACCCAGTACTTC. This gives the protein CASSFKTGPNQETQYF.

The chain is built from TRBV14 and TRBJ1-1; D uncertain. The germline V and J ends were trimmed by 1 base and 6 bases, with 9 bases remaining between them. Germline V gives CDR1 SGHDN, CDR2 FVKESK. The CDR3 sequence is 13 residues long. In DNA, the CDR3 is TGTGCCAGCAGCCAAGTTATGGGGTCTGAAGCTTTCTTT. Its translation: CASSQVMGSEAFF.

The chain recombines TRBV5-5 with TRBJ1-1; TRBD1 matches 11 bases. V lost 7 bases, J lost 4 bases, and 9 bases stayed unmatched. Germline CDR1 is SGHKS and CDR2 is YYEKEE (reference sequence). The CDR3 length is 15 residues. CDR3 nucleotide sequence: TGTGCCAGCGTCCAACCCGGGACAGGGGGCACTGAAGCTTTCTTT. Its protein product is CASVQPGTGGTEAFF.

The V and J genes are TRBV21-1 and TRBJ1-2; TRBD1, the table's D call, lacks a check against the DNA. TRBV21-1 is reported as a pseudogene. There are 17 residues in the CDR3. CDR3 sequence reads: CASSKRKQGKANYGYTF. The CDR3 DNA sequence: TGTGCCAGCAGCAAAAGGAAACAGGGCAAGGCTAACTATGGCTACACCTTC.

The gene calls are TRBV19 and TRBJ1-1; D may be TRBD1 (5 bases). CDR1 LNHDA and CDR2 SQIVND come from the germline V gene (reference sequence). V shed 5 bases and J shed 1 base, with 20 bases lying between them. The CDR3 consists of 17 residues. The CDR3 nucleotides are TGTGCCAGTAGTCCAGCCGGCTCAGGGATGGGGAACACTGAAGCTTTCTTT. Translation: CASSPAGSGMGNTEAFF.

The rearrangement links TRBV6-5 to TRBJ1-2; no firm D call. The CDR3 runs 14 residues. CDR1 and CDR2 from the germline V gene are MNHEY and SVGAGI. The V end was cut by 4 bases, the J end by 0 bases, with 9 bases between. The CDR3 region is CASSLRPANYGYTF. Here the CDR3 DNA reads TGTGCCAGCAGTTTGAGGCCAGCTAACTATGGCTACACCTTC.

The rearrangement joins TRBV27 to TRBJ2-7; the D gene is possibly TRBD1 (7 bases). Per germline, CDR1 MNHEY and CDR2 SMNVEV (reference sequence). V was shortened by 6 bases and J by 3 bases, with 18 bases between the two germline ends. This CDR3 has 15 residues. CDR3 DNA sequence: TGTGCCAGCAGAATCCAGGGGGGCGATTACTACGAGCAGTACTTC. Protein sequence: CASRIQGGDYYEQYF.

The CDR3 here is CSARRAGELFF. CDR3 coding DNA: TGCAGTGCTAGAAGGGCGGGGGAGCTGTTTTTT. The chain links TRBV20-1 to TRBJ2-2, with D uncertain. Germline V gene sequence: CDR1 DFQATT, CDR2 SNEGSKA (reference sequence). CDR3 length: 11 residues. V was pared by 2 bases and J by 8 bases, with 6 bases between.

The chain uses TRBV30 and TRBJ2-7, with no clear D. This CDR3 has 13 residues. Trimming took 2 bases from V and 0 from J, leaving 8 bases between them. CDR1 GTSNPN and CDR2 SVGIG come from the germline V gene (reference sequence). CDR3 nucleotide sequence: TGTGCCTGGAGTTGGGGAAGCTCCTACGAGCAGTACTTC. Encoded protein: CAWSWGSSYEQYF. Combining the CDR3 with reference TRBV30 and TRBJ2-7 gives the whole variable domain SQTIHQWPATLVQPVGSPLSLECTVEGTSNPNLYWYRQAAGRGLQLLFYSVGIGQISSEVPQNLSASRPQDRQFILSSKKLLLSDSGFYLCAWSWGSSYEQYFGPGTRLTVT.

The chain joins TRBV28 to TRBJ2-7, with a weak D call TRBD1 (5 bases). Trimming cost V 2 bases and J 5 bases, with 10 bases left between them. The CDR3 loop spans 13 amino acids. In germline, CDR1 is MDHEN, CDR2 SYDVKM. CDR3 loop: CASSLQGRNEQYF. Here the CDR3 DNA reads TGTGCCAGCAGTTTACAGGGCAGAAACGAGCAGTACTTC. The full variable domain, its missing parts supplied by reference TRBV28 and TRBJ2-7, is DVKVTQSSRYLVKRTGEKVFLECVQDMDHENMFWYRQDPGLGLRLIYFSYDVKMKEKGDIPEGYSVSREKKERFSLILESASTNQTSMYLCASSLQGRNEQYFGPGTRLTVT.

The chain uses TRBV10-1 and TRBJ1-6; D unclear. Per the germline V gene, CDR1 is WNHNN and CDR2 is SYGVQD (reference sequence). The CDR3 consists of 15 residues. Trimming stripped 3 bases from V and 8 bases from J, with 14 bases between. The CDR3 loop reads CASSESLVRHSPLHF. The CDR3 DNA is TGCGCCAGCAGTGAATCCCTTGTGAGACATTCACCCCTCCACTTT.

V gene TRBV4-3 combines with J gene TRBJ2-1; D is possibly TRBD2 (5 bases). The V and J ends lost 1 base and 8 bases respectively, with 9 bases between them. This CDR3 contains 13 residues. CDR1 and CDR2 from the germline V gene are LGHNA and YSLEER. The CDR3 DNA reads TGCGCCAGCAGCCAAGTGGACTCTTATGAGCAGTTCTTC. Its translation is CASSQVDSYEQFF.

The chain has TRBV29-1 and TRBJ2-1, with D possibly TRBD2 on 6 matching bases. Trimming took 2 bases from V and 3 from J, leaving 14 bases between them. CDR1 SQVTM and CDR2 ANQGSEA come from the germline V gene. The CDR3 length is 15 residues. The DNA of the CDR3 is TGCAGCGTTGAATGGGGGTCGGGGGTCTACAATGAGCAGTTCTTC. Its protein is CSVEWGSGVYNEQFF.

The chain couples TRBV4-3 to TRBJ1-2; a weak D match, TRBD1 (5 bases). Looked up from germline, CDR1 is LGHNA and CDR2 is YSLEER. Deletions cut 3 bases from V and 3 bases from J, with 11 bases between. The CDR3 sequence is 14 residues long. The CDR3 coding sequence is TGCGCCAGCAGCCAGACCTTAGGGGACTATGGCTACACCTTC. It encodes CASSQTLGDYGYTF.

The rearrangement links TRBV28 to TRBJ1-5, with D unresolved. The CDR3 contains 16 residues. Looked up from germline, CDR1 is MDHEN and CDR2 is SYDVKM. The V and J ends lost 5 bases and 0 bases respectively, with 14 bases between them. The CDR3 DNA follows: TGTGCCAGCAGTCCATCCTGGCGGGATAGCAATCAGCCCCAGCATTTT. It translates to CASSPSWRDSNQPQHF.

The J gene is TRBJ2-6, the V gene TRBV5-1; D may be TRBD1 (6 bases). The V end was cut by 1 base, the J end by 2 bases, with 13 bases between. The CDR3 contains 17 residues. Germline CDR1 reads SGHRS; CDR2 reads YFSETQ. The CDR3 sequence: CASSLKRSGAGANVLTF. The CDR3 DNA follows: TGCGCCAGCAGCTTGAAGCGTTCAGGGGCTGGGGCCAACGTCCTGACTTTC.

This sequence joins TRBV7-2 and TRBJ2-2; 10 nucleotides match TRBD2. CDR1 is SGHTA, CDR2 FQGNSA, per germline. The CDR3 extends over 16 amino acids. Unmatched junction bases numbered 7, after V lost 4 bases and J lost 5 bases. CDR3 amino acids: CASSYRTSGGTGELFF. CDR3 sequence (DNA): TGTGCCAGCAGCTACCGGACTAGCGGAGGGACCGGGGAGCTGTTTTTT.